Below, 9 T cell receptor beta chains from the same sample are listed, as sequenced in a study of spatial heterogeneity in lung cancer. Time point described: blood at routine non-recurrence follow-up after resection. Each CDR3 protein gets one entry after TCRdb re-called the 5' RACE reads with MiXCR. The table records 20,000 to 30,000 distinct CDR3 sequences, about a tenth of them present only once. The sequencing here drew on PBMCs, taken at follow-up. The receptors here all came from a male donor with early-stage non-small cell lung cancer.

This clonotype has at least ten counts. The chain has TRBV7-2 and TRBJ2-4, with D unresolved. This CDR3 comprises 12 residues. Germline loops: CDR1 SGHTA, CDR2 FQGNSA. With 0 bases removed from V and 7 bases from J, the gap between germline ends came to 4 bases. For the CDR3, the DNA is TGTGCCAGCAGCTTAGCCGGGAACATTCAGTACTTC. Protein sequence: CASSLAGNIQYF.

This clonotype appeared a few times. The chain recombines TRBV18 with TRBJ2-7; D possibly matches TRBD1 or TRBD2 (5 bases each). The CDR3 sequence is 16 residues long. Trimming pared 2 bases from V and 6 bases from J, leaving 20 bases between. Germline V gives CDR1 KGHSH, CDR2 LQKENI. CDR3 protein: CASSPSTGPPGSEQYF. The CDR3 region has the DNA TGTGCCAGCTCACCATCGACGGGACCGCCTGGGAGCGAGCAGTACTTC.

The chain has TRBV7-8 and TRBJ2-3, with 9 nucleotides matching TRBD2. With 1 base clipped from V and 0 bases from J, the junction kept 5 bases outside the gene matches. Germline CDR1 SGHVS, CDR2 FQNEAQ. This CDR3 region has 17 residues. The CDR3 coding sequence is TGTGCCAGCAGCTTAGAGAGCGGGGGGCAGAGCACAGATACGCAGTATTTT. Its protein is CASSLESGGQSTDTQYF.

The genes are TRBV10-3 and TRBJ1-5, with TRBD1 as a possible D gene (6 bases). The CDR3 consists of 16 residues. Trimming cost V 3 bases and J 2 bases, with 14 bases left between them. Germline V gene lookup returns CDR1 ENHRY and CDR2 SYGVKD. The CDR3 protein is CAISEFPGQGNQPQHF. The CDR3, as DNA: TGTGCCATCAGTGAATTTCCGGGACAAGGCAATCAGCCCCAGCATTTT.

At least ten counts were recorded for this clonotype. This rearrangement joins TRBV12-3 or TRBV12-4 to TRBJ2-7, with D tentatively TRBD1 (6 bases). This CDR3 comprises 12 residues. V lost 5 bases to trimming and J lost 3 bases, with 8 bases between them. CDR3 loop: CASSTDSYEQYF. The CDR3 bases are TGTGCCAGCAGTACGGACAGCTACGAGCAGTACTTC.

This clonotype was seen only a few times. The V and J genes are TRBV27 and TRBJ2-2; no definite D call. This CDR3 is built from 14 residues. Germline assignment: CDR1 MNHEY and CDR2 SMNVEV (reference sequence). Trimming left V 2 bases short and J 4 bases short, with 8 bases between. The DNA for the CDR3 is TGTGCCAGCAGTTTAGCCGGGCTCACCGGGGAGCTGTTTTTT. This gives the protein CASSLAGLTGELFF.

There are many counts of this clonotype. The V and J genes are TRBV20-1 and TRBJ1-2; TRBD1 matches 10 bases. V dropped 6 bases and J dropped 0; count of bases not matched to a gene: 4. The germline V gene has CDR1 DFQATT and CDR2 SNEGSKA (reference sequence). CDR3 length equals 14 residues. CDR3 sequence (DNA): TGCAGTGCGGGGACAGGGGCCCCTAACTATGGCTACACCTTC. Translated, it gives CSAGTGAPNYGYTF.

This sequence joins TRBV13 and TRBJ2-1, with 9 bases matching TRBD1. The V segment lost 5 bases and the J segment 6 bases; nucleotides outside the gene matches: 2. The CDR3 is 13 amino acids. From germline, CDR1 is PRHDT and CDR2 FYEKMQ (reference sequence). Here the CDR3 DNA reads TGTGCCAGCAGCCAGACAGGGGGCAATGAGCAGTTCTTC. Its translation: CASSQTGGNEQFF.

This clonotype is termed medium-sized (0.01 to 0.1%). V is TRBV5-1 and J is TRBJ1-5; D is unclear. Trimming removed 4 bases from V and 3 bases from J, with 14 bases in between. Germline assignment: CDR1 SGHRS and CDR2 YFSETQ. The CDR3 loop spans 15 amino acids. The CDR3, as DNA: TGCGCCAGCAGCCAAACCGGGCTTCTCAATCAGCCCCAGCATTTT. Protein sequence: CASSQTGLLNQPQHF.